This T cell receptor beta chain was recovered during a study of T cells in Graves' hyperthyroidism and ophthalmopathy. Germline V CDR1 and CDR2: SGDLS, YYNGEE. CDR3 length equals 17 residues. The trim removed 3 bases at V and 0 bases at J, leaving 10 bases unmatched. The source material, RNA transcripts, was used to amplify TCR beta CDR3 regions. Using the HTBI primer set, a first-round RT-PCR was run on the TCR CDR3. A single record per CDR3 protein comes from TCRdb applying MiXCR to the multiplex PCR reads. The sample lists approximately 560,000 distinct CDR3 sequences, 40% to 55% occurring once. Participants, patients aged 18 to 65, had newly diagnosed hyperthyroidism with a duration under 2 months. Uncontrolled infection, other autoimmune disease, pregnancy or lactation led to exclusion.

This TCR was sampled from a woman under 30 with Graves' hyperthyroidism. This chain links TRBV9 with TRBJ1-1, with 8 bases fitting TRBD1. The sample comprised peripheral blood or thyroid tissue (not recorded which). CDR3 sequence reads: CASSEEDRVRLNTEAFF. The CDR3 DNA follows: TGTGCCAGCAGCGAAGAGGACAGGGTGCGTTTGAACACTGAAGCTTTCTTT.